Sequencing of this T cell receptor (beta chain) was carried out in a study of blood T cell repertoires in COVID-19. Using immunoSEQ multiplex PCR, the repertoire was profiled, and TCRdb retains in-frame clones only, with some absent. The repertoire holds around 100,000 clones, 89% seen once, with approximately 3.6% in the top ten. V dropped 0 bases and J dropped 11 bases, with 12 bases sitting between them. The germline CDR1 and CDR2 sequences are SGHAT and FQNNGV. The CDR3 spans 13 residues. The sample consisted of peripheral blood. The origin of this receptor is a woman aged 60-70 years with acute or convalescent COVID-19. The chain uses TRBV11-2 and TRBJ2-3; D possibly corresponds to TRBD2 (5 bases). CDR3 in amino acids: CASSLDLGSGQYF. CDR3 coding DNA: TGTGCCAGCAGCTTAGATTTGGGCAGCGGGCAGTATTTT.